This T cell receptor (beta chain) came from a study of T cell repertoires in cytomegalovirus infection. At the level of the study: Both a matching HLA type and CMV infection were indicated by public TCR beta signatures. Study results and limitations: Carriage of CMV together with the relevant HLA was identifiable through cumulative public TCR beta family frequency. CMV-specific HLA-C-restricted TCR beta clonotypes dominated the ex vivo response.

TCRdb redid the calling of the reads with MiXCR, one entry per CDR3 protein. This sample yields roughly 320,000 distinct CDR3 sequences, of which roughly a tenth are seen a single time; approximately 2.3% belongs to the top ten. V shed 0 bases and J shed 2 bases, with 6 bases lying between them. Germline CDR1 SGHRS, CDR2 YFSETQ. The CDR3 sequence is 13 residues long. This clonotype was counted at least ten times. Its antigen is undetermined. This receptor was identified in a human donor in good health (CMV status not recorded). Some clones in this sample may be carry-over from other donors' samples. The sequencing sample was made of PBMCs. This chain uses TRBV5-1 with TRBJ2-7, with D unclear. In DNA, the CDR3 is TGCGCCAGCAGCTTGGGACCGCCCTACGAGCAGTACGTC. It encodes CASSLGPPYEQYV.